This T cell receptor beta chain was profiled in a study of vaccination and CD4 T cells after COVID-19. Study information: Stimulation of the cells used overlapping spike peptide pools from SARS-CoV-2 and from the common cold coronaviruses HCoV-NL63, HCoV-OC43 and HCoV-229E. Each of the control cultures got a CEFX pool, an HIV-1 Nef pool, or no peptide.

This sample's treatment: approximately 11-day PBMC culture with coronavirus spike peptide pools or control peptides (ViraFEST assay). Alongside approximately 10 IU/ml IL-2 and 10 ug/ml peptide pools, PBMCs were cultured at two million per well. General observations from the study: Convalescent patients had a median approximately 86% of reactive clones appearing only post-vaccination.

The CDR3 extends over 15 amino acids. V gave up 4 bases and J gave up 8 bases, with 18 bases separating them. Germline loops: CDR1 MNHGY, CDR2 SVAAGI. Notes on this clonotype: Its antigen remains unidentified.

The Oncomine TCR Beta short-read assay generated sequence data from the DNA of cultured CD4+ T cells. Using its own MiXCR run on the PCR reads, TCRdb lists one record per CDR3 protein. The profile shows more than 14,000 distinct CDR3 sequences, roughly 50% of them singletons. The receptor was isolated from a human donor with COVID-19. The sample was cultured CD4+ T cells from blood, taken after SARS-CoV-2 vaccination. The chain recombines TRBV6-9 with TRBJ1-5; TRBD1 might be the D (6 bases). In DNA form, the CDR3 reads TGTGCCAGCAGTTGGGTTACAGGGTTTGAAAAGCCCCAGCATTTT. As protein: CASSWVTGFEKPQHF.